The T cell receptor beta chain under discussion was sequenced for a study of blood T cell repertoires in COVID-19. This clone was detected a few times. Profiling relied on immunoSEQ multiplex PCR, and the TCRdb table lists in-frame clones only, not all of them. This sample has about 150,000 clones; approximately 86% occur once, and the top ten carry less than 3.5%. This TCR came from a man in his sixties or seventies with acute or convalescent COVID-19. The sample consisted of peripheral blood.

As DNA, the CDR3 is TGTGCCAGCAGTAAAGAGGGCCTCTATAATTCACCCCTCCACTTT. It codes for CASSKEGLYNSPLHF. The chain is built from TRBV25-1 and TRBJ1-6; no clear D. This CDR3 contains 15 residues. V lost 5 bases and J lost 3, with 11 bases in between. In germline, CDR1 is MGHDK, CDR2 SYGVNS.